This T cell receptor beta chain comes out of a study of blood T cells in healthy people across ages. Study-level background: Capturing about one barcoded beta molecule per two T cells was achieved by template switching. Study-wide points: With donor CMV status unknown, expanded clonotype changes were possibly confounded.

In regard to this clonotype: Its target is not known.

Alongside a J-beta primer mix, a sample-barcoded 5' primer served in a second PCR lasting roughly 6 to 11 cycles. Each cDNA molecule was tagged by a template-switch adaptor that had 12 random nucleotides. From the 5' RACE reads, TCRdb called clonotypes with MiXCR, one entry per CDR3 protein. The table includes nearly 1 million distinct CDR3 sequences, about 51% detected once. This CDR3 has 16 amino acids. Trimming cost V 4 bases and J 6 bases, with 19 bases left between them. Looked up from germline, CDR1 is SNHLY and CDR2 is FYNNEI. PBMCs numbering at least 6.5 million were isolated per sample. The sequence was collected from a woman aged 60 to 75 in good health. The material sequenced was blood. This sequence joins TRBV2 and TRBJ2-1; D might be TRBD1 (5 bases). The CDR3 region has the DNA TGTGCCAGCAGTGGAGACCAAGGGGCCGTTATCAATGAGCAGTTCTTC. Protein: CASSGDQGAVINEQFF.